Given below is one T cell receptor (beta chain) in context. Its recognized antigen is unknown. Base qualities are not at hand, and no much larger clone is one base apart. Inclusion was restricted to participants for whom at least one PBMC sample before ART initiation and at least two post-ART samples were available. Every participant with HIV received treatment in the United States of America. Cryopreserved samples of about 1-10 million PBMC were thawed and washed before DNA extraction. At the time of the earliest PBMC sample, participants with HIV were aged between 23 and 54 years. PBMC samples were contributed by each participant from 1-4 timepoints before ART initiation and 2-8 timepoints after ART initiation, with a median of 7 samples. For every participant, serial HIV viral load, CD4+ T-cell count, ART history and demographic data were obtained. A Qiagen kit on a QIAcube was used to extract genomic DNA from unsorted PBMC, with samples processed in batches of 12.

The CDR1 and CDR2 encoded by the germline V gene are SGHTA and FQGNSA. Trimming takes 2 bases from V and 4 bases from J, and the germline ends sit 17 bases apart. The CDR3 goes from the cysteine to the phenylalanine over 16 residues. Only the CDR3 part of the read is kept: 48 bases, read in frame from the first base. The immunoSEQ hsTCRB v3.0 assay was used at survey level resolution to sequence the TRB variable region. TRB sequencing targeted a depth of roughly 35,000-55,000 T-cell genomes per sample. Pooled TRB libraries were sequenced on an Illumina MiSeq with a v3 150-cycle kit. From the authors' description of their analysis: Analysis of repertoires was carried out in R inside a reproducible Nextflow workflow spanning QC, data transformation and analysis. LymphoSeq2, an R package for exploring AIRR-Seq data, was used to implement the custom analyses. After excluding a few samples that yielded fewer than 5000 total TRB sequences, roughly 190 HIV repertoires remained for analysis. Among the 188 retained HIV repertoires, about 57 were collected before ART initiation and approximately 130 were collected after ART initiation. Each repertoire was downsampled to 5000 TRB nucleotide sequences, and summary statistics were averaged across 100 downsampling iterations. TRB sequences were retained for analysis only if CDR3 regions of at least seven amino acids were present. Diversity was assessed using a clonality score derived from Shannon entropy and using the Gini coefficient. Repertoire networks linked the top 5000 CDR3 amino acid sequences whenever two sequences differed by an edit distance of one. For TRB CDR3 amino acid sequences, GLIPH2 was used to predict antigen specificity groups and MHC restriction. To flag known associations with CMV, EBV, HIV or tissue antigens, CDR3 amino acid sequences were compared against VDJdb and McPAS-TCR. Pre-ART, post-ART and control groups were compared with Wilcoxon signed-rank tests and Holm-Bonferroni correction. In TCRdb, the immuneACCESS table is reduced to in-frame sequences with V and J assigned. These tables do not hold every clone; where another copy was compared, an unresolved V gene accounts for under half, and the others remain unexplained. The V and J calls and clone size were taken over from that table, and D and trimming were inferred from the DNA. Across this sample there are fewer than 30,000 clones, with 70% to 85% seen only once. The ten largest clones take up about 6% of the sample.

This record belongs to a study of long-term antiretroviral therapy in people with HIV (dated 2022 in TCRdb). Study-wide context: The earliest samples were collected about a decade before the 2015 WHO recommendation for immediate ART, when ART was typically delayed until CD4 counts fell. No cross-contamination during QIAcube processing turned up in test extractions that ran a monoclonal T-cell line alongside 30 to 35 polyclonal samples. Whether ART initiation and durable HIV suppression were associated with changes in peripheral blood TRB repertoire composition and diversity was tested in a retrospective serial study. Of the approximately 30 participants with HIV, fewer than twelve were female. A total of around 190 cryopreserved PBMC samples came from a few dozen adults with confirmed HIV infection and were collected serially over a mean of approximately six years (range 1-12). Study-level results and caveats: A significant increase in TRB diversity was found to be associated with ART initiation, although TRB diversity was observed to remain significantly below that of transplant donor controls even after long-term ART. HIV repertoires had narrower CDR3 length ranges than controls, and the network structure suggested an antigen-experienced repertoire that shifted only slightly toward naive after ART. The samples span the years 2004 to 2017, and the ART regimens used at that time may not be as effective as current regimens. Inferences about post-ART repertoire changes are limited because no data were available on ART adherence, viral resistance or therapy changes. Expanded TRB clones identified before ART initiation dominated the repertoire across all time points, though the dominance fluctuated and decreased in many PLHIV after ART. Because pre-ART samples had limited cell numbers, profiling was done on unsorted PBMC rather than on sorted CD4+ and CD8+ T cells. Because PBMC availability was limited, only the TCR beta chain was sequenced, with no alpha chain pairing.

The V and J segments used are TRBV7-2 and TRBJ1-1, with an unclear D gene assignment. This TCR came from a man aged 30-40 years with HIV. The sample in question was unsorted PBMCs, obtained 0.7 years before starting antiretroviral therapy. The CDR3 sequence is CASSLLAGLRATEAFF. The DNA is TGTGCCAGCAGCTTATTGGCAGGCCTGAGAGCCACTGAAGCTTTCTTT.